This T cell receptor (beta chain) was observed in a study of T-cell memory formation after mild COVID-19. TCRdb reprocessed the 5' RACE reads via MiXCR and lists one record per CDR3 protein. Here the sample spans 120,000 or so distinct CDR3 sequences, about 6.5% being singletons. In this sample, this clonotype turned up many times. This TCR derives from an adult woman who had mild COVID-19 (a few samples of this study predate the infection). Cell type and time point are not known. The sample comprised PBMCs or a T cell subset sorted from them (not recorded which).

DNA of the CDR3: TGTGCCAGCAGCTTATCTCATACGTCTGAAGCTTTCTTT. It translates to CASSLSHTSEAFF. This chain connects TRBV7-3 to TRBJ1-1; D gene ambiguous. V gave up 2 bases and J gave up 6 bases, with 10 bases separating them. Germline V CDR1 and CDR2: SGHTA, FQGTGA. This CDR3 spans 13 amino acids. The full variable domain, with the rest looked up from reference TRBV7-3 and TRBJ1-1, is GAGVSQTPSNKVTEKGKYVELRCDPISGHTALYWYRQSLGQGPEFLIYFQGTGAADDSGLPNDRFFAVRPEGSVSTLKIQRTERGDSAVYLCASSLSHTSEAFFGQGTRLTVV.